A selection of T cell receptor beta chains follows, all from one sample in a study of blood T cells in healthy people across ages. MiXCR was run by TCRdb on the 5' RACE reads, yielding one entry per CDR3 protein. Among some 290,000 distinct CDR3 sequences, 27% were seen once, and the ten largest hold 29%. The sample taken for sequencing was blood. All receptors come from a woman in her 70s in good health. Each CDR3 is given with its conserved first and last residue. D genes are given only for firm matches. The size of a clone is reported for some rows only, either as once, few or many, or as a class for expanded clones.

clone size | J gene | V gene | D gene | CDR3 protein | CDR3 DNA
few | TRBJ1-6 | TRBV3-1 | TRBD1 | CASTPGQGRSPLHF | TGTGCCAGCACCCCGGGACAGGGTCGATCACCCCTCCACTTT
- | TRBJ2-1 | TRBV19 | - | CASSSGSPSYNEQFF | TGTGCCAGTAGCTCAGGGTCCCCCTCCTACAATGAGCAGTTCTTC
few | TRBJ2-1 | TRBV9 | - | CASSPGGSGYNEQFF | TGTGCCAGCAGCCCAGGGGGTAGCGGTTACAATGAGCAGTTCTTC
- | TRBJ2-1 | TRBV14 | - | CASSQDLGLEQFF | TGTGCCAGCAGCCAAGATTTGGGCCTGGAGCAGTTCTTC
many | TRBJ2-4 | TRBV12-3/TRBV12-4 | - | CASSLDQGDIQYF | TGTGCCAGCAGTTTAGACCAGGGAGACATTCAGTACTTC
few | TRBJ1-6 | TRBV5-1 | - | CASSLDSPGQNSPLHF | TGCGCCAGCAGCTTGGACTCGCCAGGGCAGAATTCACCCCTCCACTTT
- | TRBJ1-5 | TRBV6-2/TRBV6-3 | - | CASSYSRDGQPQHF | TGTGCCAGCAGTTACAGCAGGGATGGTCAGCCCCAGCATTTT
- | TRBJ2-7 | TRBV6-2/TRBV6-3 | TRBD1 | CASRTPGQTYEQYF | TGTGCCAGCAGAACACCGGGACAGACCTACGAGCAGTACTTC
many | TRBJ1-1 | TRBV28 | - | CASSPGGMNTEAFF | TGTGCCAGCAGTCCAGGCGGTATGAACACTGAAGCTTTCTTT
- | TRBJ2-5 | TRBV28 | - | CASSLYGGTQYF | TGTGCCAGCAGTTTGTACGGCGGAACCCAGTACTTC
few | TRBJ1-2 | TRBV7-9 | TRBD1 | CASSYGTGTSYGYTF | TGTGCCAGCAGCTATGGGACAGGGACGTCCTATGGCTACACCTTC
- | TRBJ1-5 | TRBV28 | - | CASSLVGGRNQPQHF | TGTGCCAGCAGTTTAGTAGGGGGTCGGAATCAGCCCCAGCATTTT
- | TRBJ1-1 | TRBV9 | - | CASGDGRNTEAFF | TGTGCCAGTGGGGACGGGAGAAACACTGAAGCTTTCTTT
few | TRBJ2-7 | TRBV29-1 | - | CSAADTDPYEQYF | TGCAGCGCAGCTGACACGGACCCCTACGAGCAGTACTTC
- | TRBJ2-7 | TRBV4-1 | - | CASSQATDFSYEQYF | TGCGCCAGCAGCCAAGCGACCGATTTCAGCTACGAGCAGTACTTC
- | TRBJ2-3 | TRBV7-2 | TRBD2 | CASSLAVLAGGATDTQYF | TGTGCCAGCAGCTTAGCGGTTTTAGCGGGAGGAGCCACAGATACGCAGTATTTT
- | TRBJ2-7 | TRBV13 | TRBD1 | CASKGGTGGTYEQYF | TGTGCCAGCAAAGGTGGAACAGGGGGGACCTACGAGCAGTACTTC
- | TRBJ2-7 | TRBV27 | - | CAIGSGRSYEQYF | TGTGCCATAGGGTCAGGGCGGAGCTACGAGCAGTACTTC
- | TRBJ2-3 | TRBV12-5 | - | CASGGPADTQYF | TGTGCTAGTGGGGGGCCGGCTGATACGCAGTATTTT
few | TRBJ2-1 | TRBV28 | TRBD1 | CASRLGQEREQFF | TGTGCCAGCAGGCTGGGACAGGAGAGGGAGCAGTTCTTC
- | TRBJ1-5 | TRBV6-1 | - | CAAKGNIGQPQHF | TGTGCCGCTAAGGGGAACATTGGGCAGCCCCAGCATTTT
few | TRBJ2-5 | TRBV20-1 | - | CSAPRPTGSETQYF | TGCAGTGCTCCCCGGCCCACAGGTAGCGAGACCCAGTACTTC
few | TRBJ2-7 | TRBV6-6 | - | CASSYTTEYEQYF | TGTGCCAGCAGTTACACCACAGAGTACGAGCAGTACTTC
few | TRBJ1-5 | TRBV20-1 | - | CSAKKQGNQPQHF | TGCAGTGCTAAAAAACAGGGAAATCAGCCCCAGCATTTT
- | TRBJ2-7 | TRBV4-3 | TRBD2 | CASSHGTSGTPEQYF | TGCGCCAGCAGCCACGGGACTAGCGGTACACCCGAGCAGTACTTC
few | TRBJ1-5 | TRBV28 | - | CASSLSGQISNQPQHF | TGTGCCAGCAGTTTATCCGGACAGATCAGCAATCAGCCCCAGCATTTT
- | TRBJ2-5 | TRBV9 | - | CASSAGDVETQYF | TGTGCCAGCTCTGCAGGGGATGTGGAGACCCAGTACTTC